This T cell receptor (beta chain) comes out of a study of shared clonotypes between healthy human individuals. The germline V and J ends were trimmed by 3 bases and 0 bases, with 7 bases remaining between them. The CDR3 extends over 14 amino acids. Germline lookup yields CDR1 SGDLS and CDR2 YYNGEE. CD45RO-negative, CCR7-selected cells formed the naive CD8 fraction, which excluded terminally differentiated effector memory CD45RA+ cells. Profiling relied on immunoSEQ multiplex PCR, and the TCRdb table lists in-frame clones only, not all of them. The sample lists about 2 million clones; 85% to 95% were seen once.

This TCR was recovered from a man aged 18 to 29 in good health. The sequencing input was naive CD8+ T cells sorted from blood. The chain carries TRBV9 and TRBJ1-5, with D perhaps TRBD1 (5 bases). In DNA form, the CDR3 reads TGTGCCAGCAGCGGCGACAGTAGCAATCAGCCCCAGCATTTT. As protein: CASSGDSSNQPQHF.